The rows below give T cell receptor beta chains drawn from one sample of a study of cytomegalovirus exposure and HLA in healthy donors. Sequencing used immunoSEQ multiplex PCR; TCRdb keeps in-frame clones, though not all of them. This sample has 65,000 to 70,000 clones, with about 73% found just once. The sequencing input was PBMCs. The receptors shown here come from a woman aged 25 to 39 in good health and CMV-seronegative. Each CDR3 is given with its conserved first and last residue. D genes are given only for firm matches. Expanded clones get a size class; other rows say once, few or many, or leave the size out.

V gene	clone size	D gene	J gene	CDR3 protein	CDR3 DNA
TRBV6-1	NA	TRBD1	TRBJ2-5	CASRGQGIGETQYF	TGTGCCAGCAGGGGACAGGGGATCGGGGAGACCCAGTACTTC
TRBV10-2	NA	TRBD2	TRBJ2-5	CASSESGSGGGETQYF	TGCGCCAGCAGTGAGTCGGGGAGCGGGGGTGGGGAGACCCAGTACTTC
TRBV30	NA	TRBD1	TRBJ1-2	CAWTWTGGSNYGYTF	TGTGCCTGGACATGGACAGGGGGTTCTAACTATGGCTACACCTTC
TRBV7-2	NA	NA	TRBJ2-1	CASSRTASSYNEQFF	TGTGCCAGCAGCCGGACTGCGAGCTCCTACAATGAGCAGTTCTTC
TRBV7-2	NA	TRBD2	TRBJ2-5	CASSLGLAGARETQYF	TGTGCCAGCAGCTTGGGACTAGCGGGGGCCCGGGAGACCCAGTACTTC
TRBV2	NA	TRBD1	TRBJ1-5	CASTGQGLQPQHF	TGTGCCAGCACCGGACAGGGCTTGCAGCCCCAGCATTTT
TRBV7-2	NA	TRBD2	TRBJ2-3	CASSSRRLARPSTDTQYF	TGTGCCAGCAGCTCTCGAAGACTAGCGAGACCTAGCACAGATACGCAGTATTTT
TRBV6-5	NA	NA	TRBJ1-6	CASRLQGQDNSPLHF	TGTGCCAGCAGATTACAGGGCCAAGATAATTCACCCCTCCACTTT
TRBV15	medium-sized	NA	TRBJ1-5	CATSREGGGGNQPQHF	TGTGCCACCAGCAGAGAAGGGGGAGGGGGCAATCAGCCCCAGCATTTT
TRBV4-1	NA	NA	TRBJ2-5	CASSQGIGAAETQYF	TGCGCCAGCAGCCAAGGGATAGGGGCAGCAGAGACCCAGTACTTC
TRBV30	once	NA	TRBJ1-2	CAWGESREDLYGYTF	TGTGCCTGGGGTGAGAGCAGGGAGGATCTATATGGCTACACCTTC
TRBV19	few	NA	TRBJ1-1	CASSPPRWGGRSTEAFF	TGTGCCAGTAGTCCACCCAGGTGGGGGGGGCGGAGCACTGAAGCTTTCTTT
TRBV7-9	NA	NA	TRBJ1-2	CASSLNGGHYGYTF	TGTGCCAGCAGCTTAAACGGGGGACACTATGGCTACACCTTC
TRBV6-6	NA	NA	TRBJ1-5	CASSWGVSGPPQHF	TGTGCCAGCAGCTGGGGAGTTTCTGGACCGCCCCAGCATTTT
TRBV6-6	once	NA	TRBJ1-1	CASGIGGFTEAFF	TGTGCCAGTGGGATAGGGGGTTTCACTGAAGCTTTCTTT
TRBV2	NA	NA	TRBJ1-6	CASSVAWPPNSPLHF	TGTGCCAGCAGTGTAGCGTGGCCCCCAAATTCACCCCTCCACTTT
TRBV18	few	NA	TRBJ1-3	CASSGPGDLPGNTIYF	TGTGCCAGCTCAGGCCCAGGGGACCTTCCTGGAAACACCATATATTTT
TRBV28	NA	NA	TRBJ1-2	CASSAPGDYGYTF	TGTGCCAGCAGTGCCCCAGGGGACTATGGCTACACCTTC
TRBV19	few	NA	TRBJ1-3	CASRRSSSGNTIYF	TGTGCCAGCCGAAGGAGTTCCTCTGGAAACACCATATATTTT
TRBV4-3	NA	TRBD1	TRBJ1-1	CASSQSRGRQSFF	TGCGCCAGCAGCCAAAGCAGGGGGCGCCAATCTTTCTTT
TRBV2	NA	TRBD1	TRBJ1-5	CASSGDRGVGNQPQHF	TGTGCCAGCAGTGGGGACAGGGGGGTAGGCAATCAGCCCCAGCATTTT